This TCR beta chain was obtained from a study of T cells in Graves' hyperthyroidism and ophthalmopathy. Clinical symptoms, serum thyroxine, TRAb, thyroid ultrasound and orbital computed tomography informed diagnoses. The blood specimen was taken at initial hyperthyroidism diagnosis, before any ophthalmopathy symptoms. Study-level findings and limits: Most clonotypes expanded in the thyroid (above 0.001) were also present in blood.

What was amplified from RNA transcripts were TCR beta CDR3 regions. Primed by the HTBI set, a first-round RT-PCR was run on the TCR CDR3. TCRdb re-called the multiplex PCR reads through MiXCR, storing one row per CDR3 protein. The sample shows under 750,000 distinct CDR3 sequences, under 20% of them seen only once. Trimming at V came to 2 bases and at J to 0 bases, leaving 9 bases not matched to a gene. There are 18 residues in the CDR3. Germline V lookup: CDR1 SGHDT, CDR2 YYEEEE. This clonotype has more than one count but fewer than ten. Its antigen is unidentified. The chain uses TRBV5-6 and TRBJ2-2; the match to TRBD1 covers 8 bases. The material sequenced was blood. This TCR came from a woman aged 45 to 65 with Graves' hyperthyroidism that later progressed to Graves' ophthalmopathy. This chain's CDR3 is CASSFSGTGYANTGELFF. The CDR3 DNA is TGTGCCAGCAGCTTCTCCGGGACAGGATATGCGAACACCGGGGAGCTGTTTTTT.